The 9 T cell receptor beta chains reported below all come from one sample, sequenced in a study of blood T cell repertoires in COVID-19. Repertoires were generated with immunoSEQ multiplex PCR, while TCRdb's copy carries only in-frame clones and drops some. This table has 150,000 to 200,000 clones, 80% to 90% appearing once. Input material: peripheral blood. All receptors derive from a human donor with active or convalescent COVID-19. The donor label of this sample is uncertain.

The V and J genes are TRBV27 and TRBJ1-5, with D uncertain. Trimming cost V 7 bases and J 4 bases, with 20 bases left between them. This CDR3 is built from 16 residues. Germline CDR1 and CDR2: MNHEY and SMNVEV (reference sequence). The CDR3 protein is CASTVSTGGGNQPQHF. CDR3 nucleotide sequence: TGTGCCAGCACCGTTTCGACTGGCGGTGGAAATCAGCCCCAGCATTTT.

The V and J genes are TRBV27 and TRBJ1-5, with 12 bases aligning to TRBD1. The CDR3 has 16 residues. Losses at the gene ends were 10 bases for V and 7 bases for J; bases not matched to a gene: 14. CDR1 MNHEY and CDR2 SMNVEV come from the germline V gene (reference sequence). Here the CDR3 DNA reads TGTGCCACCTCACCGGGGACAGGGGGCTTTGGGCAGCCCCAGCATTTT. This encodes CATSPGTGGFGQPQHF.

The V and J genes are TRBV6-1 and TRBJ2-2; D unresolved. V lost 2 bases and J 5 bases, leaving 15 bases between the germline ends. Looked up from germline, CDR1 is MNHNS and CDR2 is SASEGT. The CDR3 has 16 amino acids. CDR3 nucleotide sequence: TGTGCCAGCAGTGAAACCTTTCGCCGAGCAACCGGGGAGCTGTTTTTT. This gives the protein CASSETFRRATGELFF.

The rearrangement joins TRBV12-3 or TRBV12-4 to TRBJ1-5, with a tentative D call TRBD1 (5 bases). This CDR3 comprises 13 residues. Trimming removed 3 bases at V and 6 bases at J, with 9 bases between. CDR3 in amino acids: CASSFGGVQPQHF. The CDR3 DNA is TGTGCCAGCAGTTTCGGAGGGGTTCAGCCCCAGCATTTT.

This clone was counted a single time. This rearrangement joins TRBV7-3 to TRBJ2-1, with D perhaps TRBD1 (5 bases). The germline gives CDR1 SGHTA, CDR2 FQGTGA. The ends were cut back, 4 bases at V and 8 bases at J, with 6 bases in the middle. This CDR3 spans 11 amino acids. CDR3 sequence: CASSSGYEQFF. The CDR3 region has the DNA TGTGCCAGCAGCTCAGGGTATGAGCAGTTCTTC. The full variable domain, in which reference TRBV7-3 and TRBJ2-1 provide the parts outside the CDR3, is GAGVSQTPSNKVTEKGKYVELRCDPISGHTALYWYRQSLGQGPEFLIYFQGTGAADDSGLPNDRFFAVRPEGSVSTLKIQRTERGDSAVYLCASSSGYEQFFGPGTRLTVL.

The genes are TRBV5-4 and TRBJ2-7; D might be TRBD2 (6 bases). V dropped 0 bases and J dropped 3 bases, with 22 bases sitting between them. The CDR3 has 18 residues. Germline CDR1 is SGHNT and CDR2 is YYREEE (reference sequence). The CDR3 coding sequence is TGTGCCAGCAGCTTGGCCTTACACACGGAGGGCCTAGTCTACGAGCAGTACTTC. This translates into CASSLALHTEGLVYEQYF.

The rearrangement links TRBV9 to TRBJ2-1, with a possible D match to TRBD2 (5 bases). There are 13 residues in the CDR3. The V end was cut by 4 bases, the J end by 6 bases, with 11 bases between. Germline V CDR1 and CDR2: SGDLS, YYNGEE. The CDR3 loop reads CASSLARGNEQFF. The DNA of the CDR3 is TGTGCCAGCAGCCTGGCCCGGGGCAATGAGCAGTTCTTC.

The chain recombines TRBV11-3 with TRBJ2-5, with D possibly TRBD2 on 6 matching bases. This CDR3 contains 14 residues. CDR1 is SGHNT, CDR2 YENEEA, per germline. The V gene lost 0 bases and the J gene lost 5 bases, with 10 bases spanning the gap. CDR3 bases: TGTGCCAGCAGCTTAGACGGGAGTCGGGAGACCCAGTACTTC. Residues: CASSLDGSRETQYF.

The chain is built from TRBV10-3 and TRBJ1-1, with 11 bases that match TRBD1. There are 13 residues in the CDR3. V lost 6 bases to trimming and J lost 5 bases; unmatched junction nucleotides: 2. Per germline, CDR1 ENHRY and CDR2 SYGVKD. Written as DNA, the CDR3 is TGTGCCATCAGGGGACAGGGGGGAACTGAAGCTTTCTTT. This codes for CAIRGQGGTEAFF.